This TCR beta chain was sequenced for a study of beta chain features in type 1 diabetes. General study findings and limits: Sequencing from cDNA could over-represent high-TCR-expressing cells. Patients with type 1 diabetes showed fewer VDJ junction insertions and more deletions. The study found moderately but significantly shorter TCRB CDR3s in all four CD4+ subsets of Type 1 diabetes patients. In comparison with healthy donors, patients had naive, central memory and Treg TCRB repertoires that appeared more similar.

The CDR3 has 17 amino acids. J gave up 9 bases and V 6 bases, and 12 bases lay outside the gene matches. The germline V gene has CDR1 MDHEN and CDR2 SYDVKM. Isolated RNA was reverse transcribed in full, so expressed TCRB transcripts were sequenced. Sequencing used immunoSEQ multiplex PCR; TCRdb keeps in-frame clones, though not all of them. The table shows around 44,000 clones, with roughly 70% occurring only once. CD4+ naive, central memory, regulatory and stem cell-like memory cells were sorted via CD45RO/CCR7/CD25/CD127/CD95/CD27. Turning to this clone: Its antigen is not identified.

Sequencing used Tregs from blood. This sequence was found in a woman younger than 35 with type 1 diabetes. This chain links TRBV28 with TRBJ2-4; 15 nucleotides match TRBD2. CDR3 in amino acids: CASRLPGLAGGRGIQYF. As DNA, the CDR3 is TGTGCCAGCAGGCTACCGGGACTAGCGGGAGGACGGGGCATTCAGTACTTC.